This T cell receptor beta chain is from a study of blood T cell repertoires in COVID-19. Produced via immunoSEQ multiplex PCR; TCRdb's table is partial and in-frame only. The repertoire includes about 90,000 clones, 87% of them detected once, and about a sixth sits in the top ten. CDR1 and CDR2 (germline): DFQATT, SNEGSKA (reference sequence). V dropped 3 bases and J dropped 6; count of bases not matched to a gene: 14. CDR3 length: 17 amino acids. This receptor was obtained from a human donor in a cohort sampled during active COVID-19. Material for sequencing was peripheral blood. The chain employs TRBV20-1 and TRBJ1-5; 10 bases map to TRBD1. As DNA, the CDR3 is TGCAGTGCTAGTCGCCGTACGACAGGGGGCGTGGGTCAGCCCCAGCATTTT. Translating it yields CSASRRTTGGVGQPQHF.